A single TCR beta chain is shown here with its context. Its antigen has not been determined. No per-base quality is available; no much larger clone lies one base away. Its CDR3 holds 15 amino acids, cysteine through phenylalanine. Of all the DNA, just the CDR3 is kept, 45 bases in frame from base 1. Relative to germline, V is 0 bases shorter and J is 5 bases shorter, with 13 bases between their ends. From the germline V gene (reference sequence), CDR1 is MNHEY and CDR2 is SMNVEV. The library came from 5' RACE. The reads were generated on a NextSeq 500. In the TCR library protocol, unique molecular identifiers were attached to individual cDNA molecules to correct for PCR bias and sequencing error. Sequencing covered both TCR alpha and beta chains, and within each sample the abundances of alpha and beta sequences were tightly co-correlated. Processing in the source paper ran as follows. Decombinator V4 was used to annotate TCR sequences for V gene, J gene and CDR3. TCRs were defined as expanded if a significant change between any two time points was detected under a Poisson model with p below 0.0001. TCR abundances were normalised to the total number of TCRs sequenced per sample and expressed as counts per million. MAIT TCRs were defined by TRAV1-2 paired with TRAJ12, TRAJ20 or TRAJ33, and iNKT TCRs by TRAV10 paired with TRAJ18. VDJdb, accessed 1 November 2021, was searched for CMV, EBV and SARS-CoV-2 annotated TCRs, excluding TCRs annotated for multiple antigens. TCRdb trimmed the raw reads at Q25, called clones with MiXCR and kept productive beta chains. Identical CDR3 proteins give one entry, which carries the most common genes and DNA. The V and J calls follow TCRdb's processing rather than the paper's. This sample lists some 76,000 distinct CDR3 sequences; about 13% were detected once. The ten top clones hold about 14% of the sample.

The record originates from a study of early T cells in non-severe SARS-CoV-2 infection (dated by TCRdb to about 2021). Broadly, across the study: Because TCR sequencing was done on bulk RNA from unsorted whole blood, the alpha and beta chains could not be paired. What the authors observed across the whole study: VDJdb matching was skewed toward anti-spike CD8 responses and likely underestimated virus-specific expansions, missing private and CD4 specificities.

The study was a case-control design nested within a healthcare worker cohort in London, UK, with weekly nasopharyngeal swab PCR tests and blood sampling. Healthcare workers were enrolled in the week of the UK lockdown, from 23 to 31 March 2020, and were followed every week for up to about 15 weeks. Specimen: whole blood. The rearrangement joined TRBV27 to TRBJ2-5, with TRBD1 tentatively as D gene (5 bases match). This TCR was recovered from an adult who was a healthcare worker with PCR-confirmed SARS-CoV-2 infection or an uninfected control (not recorded which). The CDR3 protein sequence reads: CASSLSVAGRETQYF. The DNA sequence is as follows: TGTGCCAGCAGTTTATCAGTAGCAGGGCGGGAGACCCAGTACTTC.